This T cell receptor beta chain was recorded in a study of blood T cell repertoires in COVID-19. The CDR3 is 14 residues long. V gave up 5 bases and J gave up 3 bases; unmatched junction bases: 4. Germline V lookup: CDR1 LGHDT, CDR2 YNNKEL (reference sequence). Clones were sequenced by immunoSEQ multiplex PCR, and TCRdb holds only the in-frame ones, with some missing. This table holds around 290,000 clones, 86% found once. Sequencing input: peripheral blood. This sequence joins TRBV3-1 (or the pseudogene TRBV3-2) and TRBJ2-5; 9 bases map to TRBD2. The sequence was collected from an older woman with COVID-19, enrolled during active disease. DNA for the CDR3: TGTGCCAGCAGCAATAGCGGGGGTGAAGAGACCCAGTACTTC. Its translation: CASSNSGGEETQYF.